Following are 7 T cell receptor beta chains from one sample sequenced in a study of T cells expressing NK-cell markers (dated by TCRdb to 2020 to 2022). Libraries were made using 5' RACE. The instrument given in TCRdb is Illumina HiSeq 2000. The reads underwent TCRdb reprocessing, giving one record for each CDR3 protein sequence and no DNA. The sample table includes about 550,000 distinct CDR3 sequences. The top ten clonotypes cover 3.5% to 4.5% of the sample. Sequenced input: blood T cells: a sorted CD56 or NKG2C T cell subset, CD4+ or CD8+ T cells, or bulk PBMC T cells (not recorded which). The receptor source for this set is a man younger than 35 in good health. Donor details come from another sample of the same person, matched by shared clones.

The genes are TRBV29-1 and TRBJ2-3; TCRdb proposes TRBD2, but this gene call is untestable without DNA. This CDR3 has 12 residues. CDR1 is SQVTM and CDR2 is ANQGSEA in the germline V gene. The CDR3 spells CSASGLGDTQYF.

The rearrangement links TRBV20-1 to TRBJ1-2; the TCRdb call, TRBD1, lacks DNA for checking. CDR1 is DFQATT, CDR2 SNEGSKA, per germline (reference sequence). This CDR3 has 13 amino acids. CDR3 region: CSARAGGLYGYTF.

The rearrangement links TRBV28 to TRBJ2-7; the TCRdb D gene call, TRBD2, has no DNA to confirm it. The germline V gene has CDR1 MDHEN and CDR2 SYDVKM. This CDR3 comprises 15 residues. CDR3 sequence: CASSLASGGGYEQYF.

This rearrangement joins TRBV7-9 to TRBJ2-1; the TCRdb call, TRBD2, lacks DNA for checking. The CDR3 has 14 residues. Germline CDR1 and CDR2: SEHNR and FQNEAQ (reference sequence). The CDR3 loop is CASSAMAGYNEQFF.

This chain links TRBV12-3 or TRBV12-4 with TRBJ1-5. This CDR3 has 15 amino acids. The CDR3 reads CASSPIRTSNQPQHF.

The rearrangement uses TRBV12-3 or TRBV12-4 and TRBJ2-1. This CDR3 has 16 residues. CDR3 protein: CASSLSVGKDYNEQFF.

This chain connects TRBV5-1 to TRBJ2-1. CDR3 size: 12 residues. The germline gives CDR1 SGHRS, CDR2 YFSETQ. The CDR3 loop is CASSLPTSEQFF. Full variable domain (missing parts from reference TRBV5-1 and TRBJ2-1): KAGVTQTPRYLIKTRGQQVTLSCSPISGHRSVSWYQQTPGQGLQFLFEYFSETQRNKGNFPGRFSGRQFSNSRSEMNVSTLELGDSALYLCASSLPTSEQFFGPGTRLTVL.